Shown below are 5 T cell receptor beta chains from a single sample sequenced in a study of neoadjuvant anti-PD-1 for oral cavity cancer. Some clones are missing from TCRdb's copy, which holds only in-frame ones; the method was immunoSEQ multiplex PCR. The sample has roughly 32,000 clones, approximately 80% seen once. The time point denotes: after neoadjuvant nivolumab, at surgical resection. The sample here was PBMCs, taken after nivolumab (anti-PD-1) treatment. The receptors were sampled from a person between 40 and 79 years old with oral cavity squamous cell carcinoma.

The J gene is TRBJ2-6, the V gene TRBV4-2, with D tentatively TRBD1 or TRBD2 (5 bases each). This CDR3 spans 15 amino acids. Trimming removed 0 bases at V and 2 bases at J, with 5 bases between. Germline CDR1 LGHNA, CDR2 YNFKEQ. The DNA for the CDR3 is TGTGCCAGCAGCCAAGAGGGGGCTGGGGCCAACGTCCTGACTTTC. This codes for CASSQEGAGANVLTF.

This sequence joins TRBV19 and TRBJ1-1, with no clear D. The CDR3 has 14 residues. The V gene lost 5 bases and the J gene lost 4 bases, with 14 bases spanning the gap. Per the germline V gene, CDR1 is LNHDA and CDR2 is SQIVND (reference sequence). CDR3 sequence: CASSPPLGFTEAFF. The CDR3 bases are TGTGCCAGTAGTCCCCCCCTGGGGTTCACTGAAGCTTTCTTT.

There are a few counts of this clone. This sequence joins TRBV30 and TRBJ2-7; weak D call: TRBD1 (6 bases). The V end was cut by 5 bases, the J end by 0 bases, with 14 bases between. The V gene's germline CDR1 is GTSNPN and CDR2 SVGIG (reference sequence). The CDR3 length is 14 residues. This CDR3 is CAWGDIGDSYEQYF. The CDR3 DNA sequence: TGTGCCTGGGGGGACATCGGGGACTCCTACGAGCAGTACTTC.

The chain carries TRBV19 and TRBJ2-5; 8 bases are shared with TRBD2. V lost 4 bases, J lost 4 bases, and 5 bases stayed unmatched. CDR1 and CDR2 from the germline V gene are LNHDA and SQIVND (reference sequence). This CDR3 has 14 amino acids. Here the CDR3 reads CASSTRGGGETQYF. The CDR3 region has the DNA TGTGCCAGTAGTACCCGGGGGGGAGGAGAGACCCAGTACTTC.

Concerning this clone itself: The same CDR3 also results from other DNA sequences found in this sample. The gene calls are TRBV27 and TRBJ1-5, with 8 bases fitting TRBD1. Trimming took 5 bases from V and 6 from J; bases not matched to a gene: 6. The CDR3 has 14 amino acids. The V gene's germline CDR1 is MNHEY and CDR2 SMNVEV (reference sequence). CDR3 sequence reads: CASSPQQGGQPQHF. CDR3 DNA sequence: TGTGCCAGCAGTCCTCAACAGGGGGGTCAGCCCCAGCATTTT.